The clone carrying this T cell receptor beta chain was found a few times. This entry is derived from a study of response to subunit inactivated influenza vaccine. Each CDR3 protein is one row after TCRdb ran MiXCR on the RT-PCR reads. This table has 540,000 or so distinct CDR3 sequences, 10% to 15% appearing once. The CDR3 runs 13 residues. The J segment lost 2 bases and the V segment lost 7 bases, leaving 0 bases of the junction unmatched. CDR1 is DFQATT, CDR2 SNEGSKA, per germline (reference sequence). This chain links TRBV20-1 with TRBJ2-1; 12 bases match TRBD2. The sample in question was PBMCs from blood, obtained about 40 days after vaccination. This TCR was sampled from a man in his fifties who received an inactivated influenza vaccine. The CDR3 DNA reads TGCAGTGGGACTAGCGGGACCTACAATGAGCAGTTCTTC. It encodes CSGTSGTYNEQFF.